Each of the 20 T cell receptor beta chains below was sequenced from the same sample in a study of CD8+CD57+ T cells in acquired aplastic anemia. Flow cytometry had shown expanded CD8+CD57+ cells in the patients chosen for sequencing. Genomic DNA constituted the template upon which TCR beta VDJ and CDR3 profiling was performed. TCRdb reanalysed the reads using MiXCR and keeps one entry per CDR3 protein. The sample includes about 160,000 distinct CDR3 sequences, around half of them seen just once. What was sequenced was sorted CD4+, CD8+, or CD8+CD57+ T cells (not recorded which) from PBMCs. The receptors derive from a human donor with aplastic anemia.

This chain joins TRBV2 and TRBJ1-4, with no clear D. The CDR3 loop spans 14 amino acids. Germline CDR1 and CDR2: SNHLY and FYNNEI. Trimming pared 6 bases from V and 7 bases from J, leaving 15 bases between. In DNA form, the CDR3 reads TGTGCCAGCAGCTTGGGTTCACTTGGTGAAAAACTGTTTTTT. It is translated as CASSLGSLGEKLFF.

This clonotype was seen ten or more times. The chain has TRBV5-6 and TRBJ2-7; D possibly uses TRBD1 or TRBD2 (5 bases each). The ends were cut back, 4 bases at V and 3 bases at J, with 11 bases in the middle. The CDR3 has 13 amino acids. Per the germline V gene, CDR1 is SGHDT and CDR2 is YYEEEE. The CDR3 protein is CASSTGAGYEQYF. The DNA of the CDR3 is TGTGCCAGCAGCACCGGGGCAGGCTACGAGCAGTACTTC.

This clonotype occurred many times. This chain joins TRBV11-1 and TRBJ2-7; D not certain. The CDR3 runs 16 residues. Germline-derived CDR1 and CDR2 are SGHAT and FQDESV (reference sequence). V was cut by 0 bases and J by 3 bases, with 15 bases left in between. The chain's CDR3 is CASSLAPWGTLYEQYF. The DNA for the CDR3 is TGTGCCAGCAGCTTAGCGCCCTGGGGAACTCTCTACGAGCAGTACTTC.

This clonotype came up many times. This chain's CDR3 is CASSHLLTGGISGANVLTF. The CDR3 region has the DNA TGTGCCAGCAGCCACCTCTTGACAGGGGGAATCTCTGGGGCCAACGTCCTGACTTTC. V usage is TRBV4-2 and J usage is TRBJ2-6; 9 positions match TRBD1. The V and J ends lost 3 bases and 0 bases, in that order; junction bases with no gene match: 9. The germline V gene encodes CDR1 LGHNA and CDR2 YNFKEQ. The CDR3 spans 19 residues.

Regarding this clonotype: The junction and the germline gene differ at one end; a read error may be behind it. The chain carries TRBV6-1 and TRBJ2-1, with 9 bases aligning to TRBD2. CDR3 length: 16 residues. Germline CDR1 is MNHNS and CDR2 is SASEGT. In DNA, the CDR3 is TGTGCCAGCAGCCCGCCTTCTAGCGGGAACTACAGTGAGCAGTTCTTC. Amino acid sequence: CASSPPSSGNYSEQFF.

This clonotype was counted at least ten times. CDR3 bases: TGTGCCAGCAGCAGCGAGGGGGTAAGCTACACCTTC. It encodes CASSSEGVSYTF. The rearrangement uses TRBV5-4 and TRBJ1-2; tentative D call: TRBD1 (6 bases). Germline V gene lookup returns CDR1 SGHNT and CDR2 YYREEE (reference sequence). The CDR3 has 12 residues. Trimming took off 4 bases at V and 9 bases at J, with 13 bases between the two ends.

The chain couples TRBV5-4 to TRBJ1-5; weak D call: TRBD1 (5 bases). The CDR3 has 14 residues. Germline lookup yields CDR1 SGHNT and CDR2 YYREEE (reference sequence). V was clipped by 2 bases and J by 7 bases, with 13 bases between them. In DNA, the CDR3 is TGTGCCAGCAGCTTAACATCGGAGGGGCAGCCCCAGCATTTT. It is translated as CASSLTSEGQPQHF.

This chain connects TRBV7-3 to TRBJ2-2; 8 bases fit TRBD1. The CDR3 covers 13 residues. V was clipped by 7 bases and J by 7 bases; unmatched bases: 5. CDR1 and CDR2 from the germline V gene are SGHTA and FQGTGA. CDR3 bases: TGTGCCAGCATCTCAGGGGGCTTCGGGGAGCTGTTTTTT. This sequence encodes CASISGGFGELFF.

A few counts support this clonotype. The CDR3 sequence is CSVERTHTQYF. The CDR3 bases are TGCAGCGTTGAACGTACGCATACGCAGTATTTT. This chain uses TRBV29-1 with TRBJ2-3; no clear D. The V gene lost 2 bases and the J gene lost 7 bases, with 7 bases spanning the gap. Germline V lookup: CDR1 SQVTM, CDR2 ANQGSEA. This CDR3 is built from 11 residues.

The chain is built from TRBV12-3 or TRBV12-4 and TRBJ2-7; 11 nucleotides line up with TRBD2. The ends lost 6 bases at V and 5 bases at J; junction bases unmatched: 6. There are 14 residues in the CDR3. CDR3 coding DNA: TGTGCCAGCAGATTTAGCGGGAGGGCCGACGAGCAGTACTTC. The encoded protein is CASRFSGRADEQYF.

This clonotype was recorded many times. V and J are TRBV7-2 and TRBJ1-2; the D gene is possibly TRBD1 (5 bases). The CDR3 totals 14 residues. V dropped 5 bases and J dropped 7 bases, with 17 bases sitting between them. Germline V gene lookup returns CDR1 SGHTA and CDR2 FQGNSA. CDR3 residues: CASSDPTGGSGYTF. The CDR3 nucleotides read TGTGCCAGCAGCGACCCAACGGGGGGTAGTGGCTACACCTTC.

The DNA for the CDR3 is TGTGCCAGCAGCTCCCGGGCCCCGGGCACAGATACGCAGTATTTT. Residues: CASSSRAPGTDTQYF. This rearrangement joins TRBV11-2 to TRBJ2-3; D is unclear. This CDR3 has 15 amino acids. Germline values: CDR1 SGHAT, CDR2 FQNNGV. Deletions cut 4 bases from V and 1 base from J, with 12 bases between.

This clonotype was picked up many times. The chain carries TRBV14 and TRBJ2-7; D ambiguous. Per the germline V gene, CDR1 is SGHDN and CDR2 is FVKESK. Trimming left V 3 bases short and J 3 bases short, with 9 bases between. The CDR3 is made up of 13 amino acids. The CDR3 loop is CASSQYTVYEQYF. The CDR3 region has the DNA TGTGCCAGCAGCCAGTATACAGTCTACGAGCAGTACTTC.

The J gene is TRBJ2-5, the V gene TRBV10-3; D unresolved. Germline V gene sequence: CDR1 ENHRY, CDR2 SYGVKD. V lost 2 bases and J 2 bases, leaving 9 bases between the germline ends. The length of the CDR3 is 14 residues. The CDR3 region is CAISEGESQETQYF. DNA of the CDR3: TGTGCCATCAGTGAGGGAGAGTCGCAAGAGACCCAGTACTTC.

This clonotype was seen at least ten times. This chain uses TRBV6-5 with TRBJ2-3; no firm D call. Germline V CDR1 and CDR2: MNHEY, SVGAGI. This CDR3 is 15 amino acids long. The V gene lost 0 bases and the J gene lost 1 base, with 8 bases spanning the gap. The CDR3 region is CASSYSQTGTDTQYF. The CDR3 DNA is TGTGCCAGCAGTTACTCCCAGACTGGCACAGATACGCAGTATTTT.

The gene calls are TRBV4-3 and TRBJ2-7; TRBD2 matches at 9 bases. This CDR3 comprises 15 residues. CDR1 LGHNA and CDR2 YSLEER come from the germline V gene. V lost 1 base, J lost 0 bases, and 1 base stayed unmatched. The CDR3 nucleotides read TGCGCCAGCAGCCAAGGACTAGCGGACTCCTACGAGCAGTACTTC. This encodes CASSQGLADSYEQYF.

The V call is TRBV7-2, the J call TRBJ1-5, with D possibly TRBD1 on 5 matching bases. Germline CDR1 reads SGHTA; CDR2 reads FQGNSA. Trimming cost V 0 bases and J 4 bases, with 16 bases left between them. This CDR3 is 17 amino acids long. The CDR3: CASSLARARGDNQPQHF. The CDR3 DNA follows: TGTGCCAGCAGCTTAGCAAGGGCCCGGGGGGATAATCAGCCCCAGCATTTT.

This clonotype was observed at least ten times. The rearrangement uses TRBV5-4 and TRBJ1-2; tentative D call: TRBD1 (6 bases). Germline CDR1 reads SGHNT; CDR2 reads YYREEE (reference sequence). This CDR3 has 14 residues. The V end was cut by 3 bases, the J end by 4 bases, with 13 bases between. CDR3 DNA: TGTGCCAGCAGCTCCGGGACATCTGGCTATGGCTACACCTTC. The encoded protein is CASSSGTSGYGYTF.

The rearrangement links TRBV2 to TRBJ1-2; 11 bases line up with TRBD1. Unmatched junction bases numbered 11, after V lost 7 bases and J lost 7 bases. The CDR3 totals 15 residues. Germline loops: CDR1 SNHLY, CDR2 FYNNEI. The CDR3 DNA is TGTGCCAGCATGGGGACAGGGGGTATGGTTGGTGGCTACACCTTC. Residues: CASMGTGGMVGGYTF.

This clonotype was observed at least ten times. This chain links TRBV2 with TRBJ2-1, with 10 bases that match TRBD2. The germline V gene encodes CDR1 SNHLY and CDR2 FYNNEI. J was trimmed by 4 bases and V by 2 bases; bases with no gene match: 2. The CDR3 is 15 residues long. The CDR3 spells CASSERTSGYNEQFF. DNA for the CDR3: TGTGCCAGCAGTGAACGGACTAGCGGTTACAATGAGCAGTTCTTC. Supplemented by reference TRBV2 and TRBJ2-1, the full variable domain reads EPEVTQTPSHQVTQMGQEVILRCVPISNHLYFYWYRQILGQKVEFLVSFYNNEISEKSEIFDDQFSVERPDGSNFTLKIRSTKLEDSAMYFCASSERTSGYNEQFFGPGTRLTVL.